This T cell receptor beta chain was found in a study of blood T cells in healthy people across ages. The CDR3 loop spans 15 amino acids. V lost 2 bases and J lost 3, with 13 bases in between. CDR1 is MNHEY and CDR2 is SVGEGT in the germline V gene. Findings of the study overall: Possibly confounding the expanded clonotype changes was the fact that donor CMV status was unknown. The study found TCR beta diversity correlated strongly with naive T cell percentage.

Per sample, at least 5.5 micrograms of total RNA were extracted. This clonotype was seen a few times. The antigen is not known. A J-beta primer mix and a sample-barcoded 5' primer were used in a second PCR of about 7 to 12 cycles. Each CDR3 protein gets one entry after TCRdb re-called the 5' RACE reads with MiXCR. This table holds approximately 1,700,000 distinct CDR3 sequences, around 42% found once. The gene calls are TRBV6-2 or TRBV6-3 and TRBJ1-1; no firm D call. Sequenced material: blood. The sequence was collected from a human donor in good health. The CDR3 nucleotides read TGTGCCAGCAGTTACCCCGAGGACGGCGACACTGAAGCTTTCTTT. Its protein product is CASSYPEDGDTEAFF.